This T cell receptor beta chain was obtained from a study of shared clonotypes between healthy human individuals. The repertoire was sequenced with immunoSEQ multiplex PCR; TCRdb's copy has only in-frame clones and lacks some. This sample has about 2.2 million clones, with 85% to 95% found just once. In the naive CD8 group, cells lacked CD45RO and were positively selected for CCR7, so terminally differentiated effector memory CD45RA+ cells were left out. The CDR3 extends over 16 amino acids. Per germline, CDR1 SGHVS and CDR2 FQNEAQ. In its sample, this clone was seen once. The TCR was taken from a man aged 18-30 years in good health. Some clones in this sample may be carry-over from other donors' samples. The sequenced material came from naive CD8+ T cells from PBMCs. This rearrangement joins TRBV7-8 to TRBJ2-3, with D tentatively TRBD2 (6 bases). For the CDR3, the DNA is TGTGCATCCGCGGGGTACGCTCACCCAAACACAGATACGCAGTATTTT. Translated, it gives CASAGYAHPNTDTQYF.